This T cell receptor (beta chain) was observed in a study of blood T cell repertoires in COVID-19. About the study: Collection of acute and convalescent COVID-19 samples took place in the United States, Italy and Spain.

The CDR3 is 12 residues long. The germline V and J ends were trimmed by 3 bases and 6 bases, with 8 bases remaining between them. The germline gives CDR1 LNHDA, CDR2 SQIVND (reference sequence). Using immunoSEQ multiplex PCR, the repertoire was profiled, and TCRdb retains in-frame clones only, with some absent. The sample yields some 490,000 clones, 80% to 90% seen once. The source is a woman in her sixties who had recovered from COVID-19. This rearrangement joins TRBV19 to TRBJ1-2; D is ambiguous. The sample comprised PBMCs or T cells enriched from blood (not recorded which). The CDR3: CASSISQNGYTF. The CDR3 region has the DNA TGTGCCAGTAGTATTAGCCAGAATGGCTACACCTTC.